This T cell receptor beta chain was sequenced in a study of blood T cell repertoires in COVID-19. Study-wide background: PBMCs, B-cell-depleted T cells, or T cells were the source of the cDNA or gDNA that made up the material.

The CDR3 sequence is 15 residues long. V was clipped by 6 bases and J by 7 bases; unmatched bases: 14. Germline loops: CDR1 MNHEY, CDR2 SVGAGI. Some clones are missing from TCRdb's copy, which holds only in-frame ones; the method was immunoSEQ multiplex PCR. The sample comprises about 170,000 clones, around 87% of which are singletons, and around 2.5% rests with the top ten. V gene TRBV6-5 combines with J gene TRBJ1-2, with 7 bases matching TRBD1. The sample taken for sequencing was peripheral blood. The clonotype was recovered from a woman of 80 years or more with COVID-19, enrolled during active disease. CDR3 loop: CASRSGGPTLGGYTF. The CDR3 bases are TGTGCCAGCAGGTCAGGGGGGCCCACCCTTGGTGGCTACACCTTC.